The 17 T cell receptor beta chains below all came from one sample that was sequenced in a study of identical twins. TCRdb fed the 5' RACE reads into MiXCR, producing one record per CDR3 protein. Seen here are around 570,000 distinct CDR3 sequences, more than 9% observed once, and the top ten hold more than 2.5%. The sample also formed part of further work on yellow fever vaccine responses in identical twins.

The sequencing sample was made of PBMCs. All receptors derive from a woman aged 18-29 years in good health.

The chain employs TRBV28 and TRBJ2-5; possible D gene TRBD1, 6 bases. Germline V gene sequence: CDR1 MDHEN, CDR2 SYDVKM. Trimming left V 3 bases short and J 6 bases short, with 23 bases between. This CDR3 spans 17 amino acids. The CDR3 DNA reads TGTGCCAGCAGTTTTATAGGGTTGGACAGACTTATGCAGACCCAGTACTTC. Its translation: CASSFIGLDRLMQTQYF. Supplemented by reference TRBV28 and TRBJ2-5, the full variable domain reads DVKVTQSSRYLVKRTGEKVFLECVQDMDHENMFWYRQDPGLGLRLIYFSYDVKMKEKGDIPEGYSVSREKKERFSLILESASTNQTSMYLCASSFIGLDRLMQTQYFGPGTRLLVL.

The chain combines TRBV20-1 with TRBJ2-4, with 7 bases fitting TRBD2. The CDR3 extends over 15 amino acids. The junction had 11 bases not matched to a gene; V was cut back by 5 bases and J by 4 bases. Germline loops: CDR1 DFQATT, CDR2 SNEGSKA (reference sequence). CDR3 nucleotides: TGCAGTGCTCAGGGATGGGGAGGGAGTAAAAACATTCAGTACTTC. Amino acids: CSAQGWGGSKNIQYF.

The chain has TRBV5-1 and TRBJ2-5, with D perhaps TRBD2 (5 bases). Trimming cost V 4 bases and J 1 base, with 14 bases left between them. The CDR3 has 15 residues. The germline V gene has CDR1 SGHRS and CDR2 YFSETQ. In nucleotides, the CDR3 is TGCGCCAGCAGCGCGGGCCCGGTGGGCCAAGAGACCCAGTACTTC. Translation gives CASSAGPVGQETQYF.

This clonotype was counted only a few times. The chain carries TRBV4-3 and TRBJ2-2, with 11 nucleotides matching TRBD2. CDR3 size: 16 residues. Germline CDR1 LGHNA, CDR2 YSLEER. Germline trimming cut 4 bases from V and 9 bases from J; bases unmatched to any gene: 10. CDR3 protein: CASSLSGTSGLRELFF. CDR3 sequence (DNA): TGCGCCAGCAGCCTATCCGGGACTAGCGGCTTGAGGGAGCTGTTTTTT.

The genes are TRBV7-2 and TRBJ2-7; 9 positions agree with TRBD1. Trimming took 8 bases from V and 0 from J; bases not matched to a gene: 14. The CDR3 runs to 17 residues. The germline gives CDR1 SGHTA, CDR2 FQGNSA. The CDR3: CASCPRAGTGTSYEQYF. DNA for the CDR3: TGTGCCAGCTGTCCCAGAGCCGGGACAGGGACCTCCTACGAGCAGTACTTC.

This clonotype turned up a few times. The chain employs TRBV18 and TRBJ1-1, with a tentative D call TRBD1 (5 bases). Per the germline V gene, CDR1 is KGHSH and CDR2 is LQKENI. Between the trimmed V and J ends, which lost 5 bases and 1 base, there was a span of 14 bases. This CDR3 has 15 amino acids. The CDR3 protein is CASSDGTGRNTEAFF. Here the CDR3 DNA reads TGTGCCAGCTCAGACGGGACCGGGCGGAACACTGAAGCTTTCTTT.

This clonotype was detected a few times. The CDR3 sequence is CASSLGTGGSSYEQYF. Here the CDR3 DNA reads TGTGCCAGCAGCTTAGGCACAGGGGGTTCCTCCTACGAGCAGTACTTC. The chain combines TRBV7-6 with TRBJ2-7; TRBD1 matches at 8 bases. J was trimmed by 0 bases and V by 1 base; bases with no gene match: 5. Germline-derived CDR1 and CDR2 are SGHVS and FNYEAQ. This CDR3 comprises 16 residues.

At least ten counts were recorded for this clonotype. The chain is built from TRBV7-9 and TRBJ2-2, with TRBD1 matching over 7 bases. CDR1 and CDR2 from the germline V gene are SEHNR and FQNEAQ (reference sequence). CDR3 size: 15 residues. The trim removed 5 bases at V and 3 bases at J, leaving 6 bases unmatched. CDR3 sequence reads: CASSAGDRDTGELFF. The CDR3 nucleotides are TGTGCCAGCAGCGCTGGTGACAGGGACACCGGGGAGCTGTTTTTT.

The table lists this clonotype with a few counts. The chain recombines TRBV5-1 with TRBJ2-7; 9 bases line up with TRBD1. After removal of 4 bases from V and 3 bases from J, the junction contained 17 bases not matched to a gene. In germline, CDR1 is SGHRS, CDR2 YFSETQ. The length of the CDR3 is 18 residues. The CDR3 protein is CASSLSILSWTGDYEQYF. CDR3 nucleotide sequence: TGCGCCAGCAGCCTATCAATTCTTTCCTGGACAGGGGACTACGAGCAGTACTTC. Variable domain in full (rest from reference TRBV5-1 and TRBJ2-7): KAGVTQTPRYLIKTRGQQVTLSCSPISGHRSVSWYQQTPGQGLQFLFEYFSETQRNKGNFPGRFSGRQFSNSRSEMNVSTLELGDSALYLCASSLSILSWTGDYEQYFGPGTRLTVT.

The CDR3 DNA reads as TGTGCCAGCAGCCTATGGGCGGATAGCAATCAGCCCCAGCATTTT. Translating gives CASSLWADSNQPQHF. The chain links TRBV7-2 to TRBJ1-5; D call uncertain. Trimming pared 5 bases from V and 0 bases from J, leaving 11 bases between. CDR3 size: 15 residues. Germline V gene lookup returns CDR1 SGHTA and CDR2 FQGNSA.

This clonotype was counted a few times. V usage is TRBV29-1 and J usage is TRBJ1-2, with no clear D. The V gene lost 5 bases and the J gene lost 0 bases, with 13 bases spanning the gap. This CDR3 has 14 residues. Germline CDR1 and CDR2: SQVTM and ANQGSEA. CDR3 bases: TGCAGCGTTCGTCTTCCGGGGTCTAACTATGGCTACACCTTC. Translated: CSVRLPGSNYGYTF.

This clonotype has only a few counts. CDR3 residues: CSATTSPSYEQYF. The CDR3 nucleotides read TGCAGTGCCACGACTAGTCCCTCCTACGAGCAGTACTTC. The chain has TRBV20-1 and TRBJ2-7, with D possibly matching TRBD2 (6 bases). In germline, CDR1 is DFQATT, CDR2 SNEGSKA (reference sequence). The germline V and J ends were trimmed by 6 bases and 0 bases, with 12 bases remaining between them. The CDR3 is made up of 13 amino acids.

This clonotype has ten or more counts. The chain carries TRBV4-1 and TRBJ2-1, with D possibly TRBD2 on 5 matching bases. V was clipped by 4 bases and J by 2 bases, with 18 bases between them. CDR1 and CDR2 from the germline V gene are MGHRA and YSYEKL. The CDR3 is 17 amino acids. CDR3 nucleotide sequence: TGCGCCAGCAGCCCGTTTACGCCAGGACTTGCCTACAATGAGCAGTTCTTC. It translates to CASSPFTPGLAYNEQFF.

The chain carries TRBV6-5 and TRBJ1-5, with 7 bases identical to TRBD1. Trimming cost V 4 bases and J 3 bases; bases outside gene matches: 3. The CDR3 sequence is 14 residues long. Germline values: CDR1 MNHEY, CDR2 SVGAGI. CDR3 sequence: CASSSGQPNQPQHF. The CDR3 bases are TGTGCCAGCAGTTCGGGACAGCCCAATCAGCCCCAGCATTTT.

This clonotype has only a few counts. This chain joins TRBV3-1 and TRBJ2-7, with 10 bases identical to TRBD1. The CDR3 consists of 15 residues. With 4 bases clipped from V and 4 bases from J, the junction kept 7 bases outside the gene matches. The V gene's germline CDR1 is LGHDT and CDR2 YNNKEL (reference sequence). This chain's CDR3 is CASSPGTGAFYEQYF. As DNA, the CDR3 is TGTGCCAGCAGCCCGGGGACAGGGGCCTTTTACGAGCAGTACTTC.

A remark on this clonotype: The junction differs from germline at one of its ends, possibly a read error. The rearrangement links TRBV5-1 to TRBJ2-7; D call uncertain. The CDR3 spans 13 residues. Per germline, CDR1 SGHRS and CDR2 YFSETQ. The CDR3 loop is CAGSLDGNYEQYF. Here the CDR3 DNA reads TGCGCCGGCAGCTTGGACGGAAACTACGAGCAGTACTTC.

At least ten counts were recorded for this clonotype. The chain joins TRBV5-1 to TRBJ1-1; 8 bases line up with TRBD1. The CDR3 is 16 residues long. Per germline, CDR1 SGHRS and CDR2 YFSETQ. Unmatched junction bases numbered 8, after V lost 0 bases and J lost 4 bases. CDR3 DNA sequence: TGCGCCAGCAGCTTGGCCCGTGGACAGGGAGCCACTGAAGCTTTCTTT. Its translation: CASSLARGQGATEAFF.